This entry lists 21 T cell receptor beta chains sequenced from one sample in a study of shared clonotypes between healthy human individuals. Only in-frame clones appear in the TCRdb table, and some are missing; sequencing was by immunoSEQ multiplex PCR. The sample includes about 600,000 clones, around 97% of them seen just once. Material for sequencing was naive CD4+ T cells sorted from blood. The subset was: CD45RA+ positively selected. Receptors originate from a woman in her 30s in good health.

DNA for the CDR3: TGTGCCAGCAGTGGCCAGGACAGGGTATCTGGAAACACCATATATTTT. It codes for CASSGQDRVSGNTIYF. The chain employs TRBV28 and TRBJ1-3; 8 bases are shared with TRBD1. This CDR3 is 16 amino acids long. Germline CDR1 reads MDHEN; CDR2 reads SYDVKM. Trimming took 5 bases from V and 1 from J; bases not matched to a gene: 7.

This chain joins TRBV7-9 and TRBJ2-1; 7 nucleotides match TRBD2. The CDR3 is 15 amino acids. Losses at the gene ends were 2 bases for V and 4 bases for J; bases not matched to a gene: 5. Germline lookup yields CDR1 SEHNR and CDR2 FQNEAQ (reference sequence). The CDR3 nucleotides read TGTGCCAGCAGCTTATCTAGCGGAGTGTACAATGAGCAGTTCTTC. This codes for CASSLSSGVYNEQFF.

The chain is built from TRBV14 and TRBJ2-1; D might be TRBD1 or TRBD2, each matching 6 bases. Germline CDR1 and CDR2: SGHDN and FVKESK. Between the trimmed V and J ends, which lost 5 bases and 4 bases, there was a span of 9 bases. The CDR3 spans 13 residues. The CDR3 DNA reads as TGTGCCAGCAGCGGGGGGCATTACAATGAGCAGTTCTTC. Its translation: CASSGGHYNEQFF.

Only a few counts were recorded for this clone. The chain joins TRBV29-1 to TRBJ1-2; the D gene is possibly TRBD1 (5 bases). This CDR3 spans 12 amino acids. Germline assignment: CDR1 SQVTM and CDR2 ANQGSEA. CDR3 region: CTVGQDYYGYTF. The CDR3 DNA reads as TGCACCGTGGGGCAGGATTACTATGGCTACACCTTC. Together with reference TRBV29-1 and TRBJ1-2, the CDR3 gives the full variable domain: SAVISQKPSRDICQRGTSLTIQCQVDSQVTMMFWYRQQPGQSLTLIATANQGSEATYESGFVIDKFPISRPNLTFSTLTVSNMSPEDSSIYLCTVGQDYYGYTFGSGTRLTVV.

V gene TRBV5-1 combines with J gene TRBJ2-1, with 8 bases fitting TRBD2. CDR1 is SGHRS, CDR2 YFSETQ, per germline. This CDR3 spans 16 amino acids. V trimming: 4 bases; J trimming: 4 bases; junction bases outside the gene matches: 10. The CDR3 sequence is CASSLPPAGEYNEQFF. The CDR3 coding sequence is TGCGCCAGCAGCCTACCCCCAGCGGGAGAGTACAATGAGCAGTTCTTC.

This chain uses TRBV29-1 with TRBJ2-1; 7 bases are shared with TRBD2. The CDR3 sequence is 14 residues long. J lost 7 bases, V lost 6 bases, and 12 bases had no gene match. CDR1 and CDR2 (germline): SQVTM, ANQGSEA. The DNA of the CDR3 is TGCAGCGTCGGACTGTCGGGGGGTGGGAATGAGCAGTTCTTC. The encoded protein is CSVGLSGGGNEQFF.

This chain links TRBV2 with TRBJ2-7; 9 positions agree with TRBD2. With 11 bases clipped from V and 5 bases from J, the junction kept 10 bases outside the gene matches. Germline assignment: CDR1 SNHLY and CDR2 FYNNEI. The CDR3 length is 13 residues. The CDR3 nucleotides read TGTGCCGACGGTGAGCGGGAGGACCACGAGCAGTACTTC. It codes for CADGEREDHEQYF.

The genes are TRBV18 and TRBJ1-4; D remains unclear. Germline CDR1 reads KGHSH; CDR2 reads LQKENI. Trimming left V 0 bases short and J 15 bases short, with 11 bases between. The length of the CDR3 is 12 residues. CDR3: CASSPPEGLVFF. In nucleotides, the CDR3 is TGTGCCAGCTCACCACCGGAGGGATTGGTGTTTTTT.

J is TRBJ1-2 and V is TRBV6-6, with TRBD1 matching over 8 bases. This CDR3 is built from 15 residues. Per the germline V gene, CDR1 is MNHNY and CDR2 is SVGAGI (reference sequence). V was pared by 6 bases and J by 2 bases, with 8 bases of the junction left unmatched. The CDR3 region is CASSLGQGFNYGYTF. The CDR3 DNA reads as TGTGCCAGCAGCCTCGGACAGGGCTTCAACTATGGCTACACCTTC.

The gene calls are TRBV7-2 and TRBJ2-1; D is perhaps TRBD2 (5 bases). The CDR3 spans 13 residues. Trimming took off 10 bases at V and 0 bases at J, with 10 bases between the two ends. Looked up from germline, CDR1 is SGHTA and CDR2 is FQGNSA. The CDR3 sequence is CATGVSSYNEQFF. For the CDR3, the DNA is TGTGCCACCGGGGTGAGCTCCTACAATGAGCAGTTCTTC.

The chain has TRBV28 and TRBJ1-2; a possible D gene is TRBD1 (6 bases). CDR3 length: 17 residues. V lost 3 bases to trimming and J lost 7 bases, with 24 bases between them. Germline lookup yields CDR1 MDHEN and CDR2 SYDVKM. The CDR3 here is CASSFVDSGTLGRGYTF. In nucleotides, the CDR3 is TGTGCCAGCAGTTTTGTGGACAGCGGGACCCTAGGGCGTGGCTACACCTTC.

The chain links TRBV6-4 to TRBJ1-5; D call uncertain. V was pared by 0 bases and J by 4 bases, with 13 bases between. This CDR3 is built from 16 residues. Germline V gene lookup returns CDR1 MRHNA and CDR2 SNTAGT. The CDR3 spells CASSDSSSVRNQPQHF. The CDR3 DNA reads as TGTGCCAGCAGTGACTCGAGTTCGGTGAGGAATCAGCCCCAGCATTTT.

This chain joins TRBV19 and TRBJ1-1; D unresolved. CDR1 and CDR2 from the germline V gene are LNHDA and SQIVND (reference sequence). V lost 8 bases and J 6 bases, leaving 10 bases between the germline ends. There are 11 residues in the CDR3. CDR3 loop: CASVYLAEAFF. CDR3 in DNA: TGTGCCAGTGTTTATTTGGCTGAAGCTTTCTTT.

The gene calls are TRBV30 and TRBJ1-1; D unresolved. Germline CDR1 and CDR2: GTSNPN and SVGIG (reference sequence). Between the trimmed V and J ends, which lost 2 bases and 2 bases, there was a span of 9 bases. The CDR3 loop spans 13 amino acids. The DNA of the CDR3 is TGTGCCTGGAGTCCTATGGTAAACACTGAAGCTTTCTTT. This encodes CAWSPMVNTEAFF.

Here the CDR3 DNA reads TGTGCCAGCAATAGTGGACAGAACACCGGGGAGCTGTTTTTT. It codes for CASNSGQNTGELFF. The chain joins TRBV6-1 to TRBJ2-2, with a tentative D call TRBD1 (5 bases). The CDR3 runs 14 residues. The germline CDR1 and CDR2 sequences are MNHNS and SASEGT. The V gene lost 7 bases and the J gene lost 1 base, with 10 bases spanning the gap.

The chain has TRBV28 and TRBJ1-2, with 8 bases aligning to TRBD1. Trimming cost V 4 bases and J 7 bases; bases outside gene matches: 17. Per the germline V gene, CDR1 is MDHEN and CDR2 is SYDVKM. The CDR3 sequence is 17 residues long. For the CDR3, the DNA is TGTGCCAGCAGTTCCCCGCGGCTTGGACAGGGTCTAGGTGGCTACACCTTC. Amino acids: CASSSPRLGQGLGGYTF.

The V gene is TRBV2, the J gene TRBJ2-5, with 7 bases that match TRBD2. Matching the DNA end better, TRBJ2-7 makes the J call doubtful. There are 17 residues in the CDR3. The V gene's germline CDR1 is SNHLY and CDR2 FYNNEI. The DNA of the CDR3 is TGTGCCAGCAGTGAACCCCGAGGCGGGAGTGGCTCCTACGAGCAGTACTTC. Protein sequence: CASSEPRGGSGSYEQYF.

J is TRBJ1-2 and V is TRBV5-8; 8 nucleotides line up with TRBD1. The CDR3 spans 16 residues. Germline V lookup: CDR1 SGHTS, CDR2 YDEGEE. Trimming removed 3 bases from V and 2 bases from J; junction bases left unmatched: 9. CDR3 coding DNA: TGTGCCAGCAGCTCCGGGACAGGTCCATTAAACTATGGCTACACCTTC. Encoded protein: CASSSGTGPLNYGYTF.

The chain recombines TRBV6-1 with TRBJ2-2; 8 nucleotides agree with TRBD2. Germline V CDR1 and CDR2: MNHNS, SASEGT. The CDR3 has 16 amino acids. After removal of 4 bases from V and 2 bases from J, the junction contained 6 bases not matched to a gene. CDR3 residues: CASSVGVAGNTGELFF. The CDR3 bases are TGTGCCAGCAGTGTAGGGGTAGCGGGAAACACCGGGGAGCTGTTTTTT.

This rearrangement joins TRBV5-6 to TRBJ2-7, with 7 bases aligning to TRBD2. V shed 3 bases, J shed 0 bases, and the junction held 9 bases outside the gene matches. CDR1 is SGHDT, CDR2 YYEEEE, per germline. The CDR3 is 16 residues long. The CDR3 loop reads CASSSPAGENSYEQYF. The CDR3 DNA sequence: TGTGCCAGCAGCTCCCCGGCGGGGGAAAACTCCTACGAGCAGTACTTC. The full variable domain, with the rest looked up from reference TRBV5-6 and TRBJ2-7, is DAGVTQSPTHLIKTRGQQVTLRCSPKSGHDTVSWYQQALGQGPQFIFQYYEEEERQRGNFPDRFSGHQFPNYSSELNVNALLLGDSALYLCASSSPAGENSYEQYFGPGTRLTVT.

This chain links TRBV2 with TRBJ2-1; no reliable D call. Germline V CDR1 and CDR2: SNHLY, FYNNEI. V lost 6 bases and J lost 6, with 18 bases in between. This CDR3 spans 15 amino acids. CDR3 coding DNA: TGTGCCAGCAGCGGAGTGGTCAGCTTGGGCAATGAGCAGTTCTTC. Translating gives CASSGVVSLGNEQFF.